The 17 T cell receptor beta chains in this list originate from one sample, sequenced in a study of early stage breast cancer tumors. The data were produced by immunoSEQ multiplex PCR, yet TCRdb's version contains in-frame clones alone and is incomplete. The table includes 1,600 or so clones, around 79% detected once. What was sequenced was normal breast tissue next to the tumor. The receptors originated from a person between 70 and 80 years old with breast cancer.

The rearrangement uses TRBV7-2 and TRBJ2-5; 10 bases are shared with TRBD1. The end of the DNA fits TRBJ2-7 better, so the J call may be wrong. This CDR3 region has 15 residues. From germline, CDR1 is SGHTA and CDR2 FQGNSA. CDR3 residues: CASSGRDRGSYEQYF. The CDR3 region has the DNA TGTGCCAGCAGCGGCCGGGACAGGGGTAGCTACGAGCAGTACTTC.

The V and J genes are TRBV5-1 and TRBJ1-6, with TRBD1 as a possible D gene (5 bases). V was clipped by 1 base and J by 8 bases, with 13 bases between them. Germline-derived CDR1 and CDR2 are SGHRS and YFSETQ. This CDR3 comprises 15 residues. Here the CDR3 reads CASSLSPGGDSPLHF. Written as DNA, the CDR3 is TGCGCCAGCAGCTTGTCGCCGGGAGGGGATTCACCCCTCCACTTT.

Only a few counts were recorded for this clone. The V and J genes are TRBV5-6 and TRBJ2-7; 12 bases fit TRBD2. The CDR3 contains 14 residues. Germline V gene sequence: CDR1 SGHDT, CDR2 YYEEEE. Unmatched junction bases numbered 4, after V lost 3 bases and J lost 6 bases. The CDR3 region has the DNA TGTGCCAGCAGCTCGGGACTAGCGGGTATCGAGCAGTACTTC. This sequence encodes CASSSGLAGIEQYF.

V and J are TRBV27 and TRBJ2-5, with 13 bases aligning to TRBD2. The CDR3 has 18 amino acids. With 5 bases clipped from V and 3 bases from J, the junction kept 12 bases outside the gene matches. The germline V gene encodes CDR1 MNHEY and CDR2 SMNVEV (reference sequence). CDR3 residues: CASSPERLAGGRKETQYF. CDR3 nucleotide sequence: TGTGCCAGCAGTCCAGAGCGACTAGCGGGGGGTAGAAAAGAGACCCAGTACTTC.

The chain couples TRBV5-1 to TRBJ2-3; D call uncertain. Trimming stripped 0 bases from V and 1 base from J, with 6 bases between. CDR1 and CDR2 from the germline V gene are SGHRS and YFSETQ. The CDR3 spans 14 residues. For the CDR3, the DNA is TGCGCCAGCAGCTTGGTCGAGGGCACAGATACGCAGTATTTT. Amino acids: CASSLVEGTDTQYF. Full variable domain (missing parts from reference TRBV5-1 and TRBJ2-3): KAGVTQTPRYLIKTRGQQVTLSCSPISGHRSVSWYQQTPGQGLQFLFEYFSETQRNKGNFPGRFSGRQFSNSRSEMNVSTLELGDSALYLCASSLVEGTDTQYFGPGTRLTVL.

V and J are TRBV6-1 and TRBJ2-7; 7 bases line up with TRBD1. The CDR3 is made up of 15 amino acids. With 5 bases clipped from V and 3 bases from J, the junction kept 10 bases outside the gene matches. The germline V gene has CDR1 MNHNS and CDR2 SASEGT. The CDR3 bases are TGTGCCAGCAGTCCTCTCGGGACAGCTATCTACGAGCAGTACTTC. Encoded protein: CASSPLGTAIYEQYF.

The chain links TRBV30 to TRBJ1-3; D is unclear. Trimming pared 4 bases from V and 0 bases from J, leaving 7 bases between. Germline CDR1 reads GTSNPN; CDR2 reads SVGIG (reference sequence). The CDR3 contains 13 residues. CDR3: CAWKWSSGNTIYF. The CDR3 DNA reads TGTGCCTGGAAGTGGAGCTCTGGAAACACCATATATTTT.

The chain joins TRBV7-8 to TRBJ2-3; D might be TRBD2 (6 bases). V shed 4 bases and J shed 0 bases, with 11 bases lying between them. This CDR3 comprises 15 residues. Germline assignment: CDR1 SGHVS and CDR2 FQNEAQ. DNA for the CDR3: TGTGCCAGCAGCTCGTTAGCGGAGAGCACAGATACGCAGTATTTT. This encodes CASSSLAESTDTQYF.

The chain employs TRBV19 and TRBJ2-7, with a possible D match to TRBD1 (6 bases). V dropped 3 bases and J dropped 2 bases, with 11 bases sitting between them. Germline lookup yields CDR1 LNHDA and CDR2 SQIVND (reference sequence). The CDR3 has 14 residues. Here the CDR3 DNA reads TGTGCCAGTAGTATCGGACAGCAAACCTACGAGCAGTACTTC. Protein sequence: CASSIGQQTYEQYF.

The chain uses TRBV5-4 and TRBJ2-1, with 7 bases identical to TRBD1. The CDR3 runs to 13 residues. Germline trimming cut 4 bases from V and 10 bases from J; bases unmatched to any gene: 8. Germline V CDR1 and CDR2: SGHNT, YYREEE (reference sequence). The CDR3 loop reads CASSKTGLGEQFF. The CDR3 DNA is TGTGCCAGCAGCAAGACAGGGCTTGGGGAGCAGTTCTTC.

The rearrangement links TRBV7-9 to TRBJ1-4, with D perhaps matching TRBD1 (6 bases). V was shortened by 4 bases and J by 6 bases, with 15 bases between the two germline ends. CDR3 size: 15 residues. Germline CDR1 is SEHNR and CDR2 is FQNEAQ (reference sequence). The CDR3 sequence: CASSWAGGADEKLFF. CDR3 nucleotide sequence: TGTGCCAGCAGCTGGGCGGGGGGCGCGGATGAAAAACTGTTTTTT.

The chain uses TRBV5-1 and TRBJ2-5; 7 positions agree with TRBD1. V shed 0 bases and J 4 bases; nucleotides not matched to a gene: 3. Germline CDR1 is SGHRS and CDR2 is YFSETQ. The CDR3 covers 14 residues. The chain's CDR3 is CASSLGAGGETQYF. The CDR3, as DNA: TGCGCCAGCAGCTTGGGGGCAGGGGGAGAGACCCAGTACTTC.

The chain couples TRBV6-1 to TRBJ1-3; TRBD1 might be the D (5 bases). Trimming pared 0 bases from V and 2 bases from J, leaving 5 bases between. Germline values: CDR1 MNHNS, CDR2 SASEGT. The CDR3 consists of 14 residues. The CDR3 nucleotides are TGTGCCAGCAGTGAAGCCAGGGCTGGAAACACCATATATTTT. It is translated as CASSEARAGNTIYF.

The chain's CDR3 is CAISESIGRNTGELFF. CDR3 in DNA: TGTGCCATCAGTGAGTCGATTGGTAGAAACACCGGGGAGCTGTTTTTT. The chain combines TRBV10-3 with TRBJ2-2; D not resolved. Looked up from germline, CDR1 is ENHRY and CDR2 is SYGVKD. This CDR3 region has 16 residues. The V gene lost 0 bases and the J gene lost 2 bases, with 10 bases spanning the gap.

V usage is TRBV28 and J usage is TRBJ2-6; D call uncertain. The CDR3 is 16 residues long. Germline values: CDR1 MDHEN, CDR2 SYDVKM. V lost 5 bases and J 0 bases, leaving 11 bases between the germline ends. CDR3 DNA sequence: TGTGCCAGCAGTCGGGTTAAAAGCTCTGGGGCCAACGTCCTGACTTTC. It specifies CASSRVKSSGANVLTF.

The chain couples TRBV2 to TRBJ2-1; 12 nucleotides line up with TRBD2. Trimming removed 6 bases from V and 10 bases from J; junction bases left unmatched: 10. The V gene's germline CDR1 is SNHLY and CDR2 FYNNEI. The CDR3 loop spans 15 amino acids. The CDR3 coding sequence is TGTGCCAGCAGGATTTCTAGCGGGGGGGCCCAGGAGCAGTTCTTC. It encodes CASRISSGGAQEQFF.

The chain is built from TRBV19 and TRBJ2-3, with TRBD2 matching over 14 bases. CDR1 is LNHDA and CDR2 is SQIVND in the germline V gene (reference sequence). With 5 bases clipped from V and 0 bases from J, the junction kept 7 bases outside the gene matches. The CDR3 consists of 18 residues. CDR3 bases: TGTGCCAGTAGTTCGACTAGCGGGGGGGTAACTAGCACAGATACGCAGTATTTT. As protein: CASSSTSGGVTSTDTQYF.